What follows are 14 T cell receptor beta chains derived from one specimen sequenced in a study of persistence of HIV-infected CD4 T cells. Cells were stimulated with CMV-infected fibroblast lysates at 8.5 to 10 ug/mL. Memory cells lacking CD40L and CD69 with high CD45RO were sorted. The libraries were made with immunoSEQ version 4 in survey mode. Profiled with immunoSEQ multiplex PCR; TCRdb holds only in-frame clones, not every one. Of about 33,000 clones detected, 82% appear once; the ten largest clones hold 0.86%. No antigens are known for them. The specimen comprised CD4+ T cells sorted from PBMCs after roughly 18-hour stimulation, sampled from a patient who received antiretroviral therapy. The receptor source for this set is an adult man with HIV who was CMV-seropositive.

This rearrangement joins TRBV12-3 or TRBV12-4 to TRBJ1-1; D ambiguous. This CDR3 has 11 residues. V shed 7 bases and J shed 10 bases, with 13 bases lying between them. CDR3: CASTFSGAAFF. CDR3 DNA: TGTGCCAGCACCTTCTCGGGCGCAGCTTTCTTT.

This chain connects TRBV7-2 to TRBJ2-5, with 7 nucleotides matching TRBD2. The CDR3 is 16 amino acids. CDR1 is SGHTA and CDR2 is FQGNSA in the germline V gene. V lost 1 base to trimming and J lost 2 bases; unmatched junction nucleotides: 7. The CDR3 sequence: CASSLDGRDRQETQYF. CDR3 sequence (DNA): TGTGCCAGCAGCTTAGATGGGAGGGACCGACAAGAGACCCAGTACTTC.

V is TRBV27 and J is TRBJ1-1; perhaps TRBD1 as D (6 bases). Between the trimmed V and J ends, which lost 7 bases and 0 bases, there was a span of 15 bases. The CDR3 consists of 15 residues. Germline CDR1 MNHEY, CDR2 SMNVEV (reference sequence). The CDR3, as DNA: TGTGCCAGCACGAGGACAGCGGGGGTGAACACTGAAGCTTTCTTT. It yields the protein CASTRTAGVNTEAFF.

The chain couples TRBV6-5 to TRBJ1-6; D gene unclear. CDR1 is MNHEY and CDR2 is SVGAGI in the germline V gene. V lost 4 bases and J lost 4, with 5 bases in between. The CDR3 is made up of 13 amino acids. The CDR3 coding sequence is TGTGCCAGCAGTTTCTCATATAATTCACCCCTCCACTTT. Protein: CASSFSYNSPLHF.

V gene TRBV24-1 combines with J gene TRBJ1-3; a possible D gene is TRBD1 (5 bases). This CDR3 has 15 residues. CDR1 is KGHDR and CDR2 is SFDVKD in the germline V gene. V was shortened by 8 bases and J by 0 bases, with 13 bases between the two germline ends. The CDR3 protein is CATKGSSSSGNTIYF. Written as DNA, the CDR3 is TGTGCCACCAAGGGGAGTTCGAGCTCTGGAAACACCATATATTTT.

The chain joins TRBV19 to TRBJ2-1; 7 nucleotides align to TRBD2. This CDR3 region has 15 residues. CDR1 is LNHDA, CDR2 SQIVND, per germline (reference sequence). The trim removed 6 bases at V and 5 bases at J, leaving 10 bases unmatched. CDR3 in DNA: TGTGCCAGTAGGATGGGCTGGGGGGGAGACAATGAGCAGTTCTTC. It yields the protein CASRMGWGGDNEQFF.

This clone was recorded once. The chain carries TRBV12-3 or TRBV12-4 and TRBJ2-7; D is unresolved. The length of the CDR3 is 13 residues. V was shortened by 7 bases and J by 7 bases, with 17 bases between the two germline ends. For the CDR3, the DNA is TGTGCCAGCACCCCTGAATTGCTCCGGGAGCAGTACTTC. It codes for CASTPELLREQYF.

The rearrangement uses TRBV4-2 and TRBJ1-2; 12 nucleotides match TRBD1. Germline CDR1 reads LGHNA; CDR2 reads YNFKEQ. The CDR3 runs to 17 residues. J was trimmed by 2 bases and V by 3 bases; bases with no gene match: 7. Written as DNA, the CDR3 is TGTGCCAGCAGCCACGGGACAGGGGGCGGCTTGAACTATGGCTACACCTTC. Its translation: CASSHGTGGGLNYGYTF.

In nucleotides, the CDR3 is TGCGCCAGCAGCCGACAGGTGAATGAAAAACTGTTTTTT. This codes for CASSRQVNEKLFF. This sequence joins TRBV4-3 and TRBJ1-4, with D perhaps matching TRBD1 (6 bases). V lost 4 bases, J lost 5 bases, and 8 bases lay in between. The CDR3 spans 13 residues. Germline-derived CDR1 and CDR2 are LGHNA and YSLEER.

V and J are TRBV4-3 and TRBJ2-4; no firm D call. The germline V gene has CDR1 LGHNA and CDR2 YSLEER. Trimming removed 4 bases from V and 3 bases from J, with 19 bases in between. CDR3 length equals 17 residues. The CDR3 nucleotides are TGCGCCAGCAGCCCAAGTCTCACCCCCTCGGGCAAAAACATTCAGTACTTC. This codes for CASSPSLTPSGKNIQYF.

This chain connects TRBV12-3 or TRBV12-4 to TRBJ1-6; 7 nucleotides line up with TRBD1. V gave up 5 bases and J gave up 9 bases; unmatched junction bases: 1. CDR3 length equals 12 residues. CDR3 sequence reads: CASSDRVSPLHF. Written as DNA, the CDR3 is TGTGCCAGCAGTGACAGGGTTTCACCCCTCCACTTT.

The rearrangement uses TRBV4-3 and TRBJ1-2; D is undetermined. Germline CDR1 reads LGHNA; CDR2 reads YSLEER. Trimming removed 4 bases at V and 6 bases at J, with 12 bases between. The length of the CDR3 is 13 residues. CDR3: CASSLSRSDGYTF. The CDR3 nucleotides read TGCGCCAGCAGCCTTAGTAGATCGGATGGCTACACCTTC.

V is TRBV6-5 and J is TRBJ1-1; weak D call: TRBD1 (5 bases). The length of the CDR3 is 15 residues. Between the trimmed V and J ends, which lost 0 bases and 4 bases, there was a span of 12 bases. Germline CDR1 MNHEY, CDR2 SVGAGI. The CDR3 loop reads CASSYSGLGRTEAFF. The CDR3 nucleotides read TGTGCCAGCAGTTACTCGGGTTTGGGGCGCACTGAAGCTTTCTTT.

DNA for the CDR3: TGTGCCACCAGTGAGCAGGGGGCTGGCAATCAGCCCCAGCATTTT. It translates to CATSEQGAGNQPQHF. The genes are TRBV24-1 and TRBJ1-5; TRBD1 matches 8 bases. Trimming removed 4 bases from V and 2 bases from J; junction bases left unmatched: 3. Germline assignment: CDR1 KGHDR and CDR2 SFDVKD. The length of the CDR3 is 15 residues.